One and the same sample provided the 28 T cell receptor beta chains below, sequenced in a study of regulatory T cells in long-lasting Graves disease. Researchers made TCR beta libraries by using iRepertoire HTBI primers and running Arm-PCR on CDR3 regions. TCRdb called the multiplex PCR reads again in MiXCR, with one record for every CDR3 protein. The sample lists about 310,000 distinct CDR3 sequences, about a sixth seen once, with more than 35% in the top ten. Time point meaning: newly diagnosed GD, antithyroid drugs for less than 3 months. From RNA extracted from PBMCs, the TCR library was made. The starting material was peripheral blood mononuclear cells (PBMCs), obtained at new diagnosis, from a patient treated with antithyroid drugs. The receptors stem from a female donor with Graves disease.

This clonotype has ten or more counts. V and J are TRBV20-1 and TRBJ2-1, with TRBD2 identical over 13 bases. The CDR3 loop spans 18 amino acids. V lost 1 base to trimming and J lost 5 bases; unmatched junction nucleotides: 11. The germline V gene has CDR1 DFQATT and CDR2 SNEGSKA (reference sequence). The DNA of the CDR3 is TGCAGTGCTAGAGTGGGGACTAGCGGGACCGGACCTAACAATGAGCAGTTCTTC. Amino acid sequence: CSARVGTSGTGPNNEQFF.

This clonotype occurred many times. The chain recombines TRBV20-1 with TRBJ2-3, with 10 bases aligning to TRBD2. The trim removed 5 bases at V and 4 bases at J, leaving 6 bases unmatched. This CDR3 region has 14 residues. Per the germline V gene, CDR1 is DFQATT and CDR2 is SNEGSKA (reference sequence). CDR3 nucleotides: TGCAGTGCTCTTCTAGCGGGAGTGCCAGATACGCAGTATTTT. Translating gives CSALLAGVPDTQYF.

This clonotype was seen repeatedly, ten times or more. The genes are TRBV24-1 and TRBJ2-5; D perhaps matches TRBD2 (6 bases). V was trimmed by 3 bases and J by 1 base, leaving 11 bases between them. This CDR3 is built from 15 residues. Germline V CDR1 and CDR2: KGHDR, SFDVKD. CDR3 DNA: TGTGCCACCAGTGATACCTTGGAGGGCCAAGAGACCCAGTACTTC. Translation: CATSDTLEGQETQYF.

This clonotype showed up just a few times. A junction end diverges from the germline sequence, so it may reflect a read error. The V and J genes are TRBV28 and TRBJ1-1; the D is unclear. The CDR3 is 13 amino acids. Looked up from germline, CDR1 is MDHEN and CDR2 is SYDVKM. As DNA, the CDR3 is TGTGCCAGCAGTCCCCCAGAGAACACTGAAGCTCTCTTT. Residues: CASSPPENTEALF.

This clonotype appeared many times. This sequence joins TRBV24-1 and TRBJ2-7, with no clear D. Trimming took 3 bases from V and 2 from J, leaving 16 bases between them. The germline V gene has CDR1 KGHDR and CDR2 SFDVKD. CDR3 length: 16 amino acids. In DNA form, the CDR3 reads TGTGCCACCAGTGATGATCGCGTTCTAACCCCCTACGAGCAGTACTTC. It is translated as CATSDDRVLTPYEQYF.

In this sample, this clonotype turned up many times. V is TRBV7-9 and J is TRBJ2-3, with unresolved D. The CDR3 spans 13 residues. With 6 bases removed from V and 2 bases from J, the gap between germline ends came to 9 bases. CDR1 is SEHNR, CDR2 FQNEAQ, per germline (reference sequence). In nucleotides, the CDR3 is TGTGCCAGCAGACCAAGGGACACAGATACGCAGTATTTT. It specifies CASRPRDTDTQYF.

In this sample, this clonotype turned up many times. The chain recombines TRBV27 with TRBJ1-1, with a weak D call TRBD1 (5 bases). The CDR3 extends over 16 amino acids. V shed 3 bases and J shed 7 bases, with 21 bases lying between them. Germline-derived CDR1 and CDR2 are MNHEY and SMNVEV (reference sequence). The CDR3 bases are TGTGCCAGCAGTTTTTTTGGGGCGCATGGGGTGGTTGAAGCTTTCTTT. This sequence encodes CASSFFGAHGVVEAFF.

As for this clonotype: A much larger clone lies one base from this, so it may be a read error. V usage is TRBV2 and J usage is TRBJ2-3, with TRBD2 as a possible D gene (5 bases). CDR1 SNHLY and CDR2 FYNNEI come from the germline V gene. The V end was cut by 2 bases, the J end by 6 bases, with 27 bases between. CDR3 length: 19 residues. In DNA, the CDR3 is TGTGCCAGCAGTGAAATCCCAGAGGGATACGCGGGTCGGACGGATACGCAGTATTTT. Amino acid sequence: CASSEIPEGYAGRTDTQYF.

A few counts support this clonotype. The chain joins TRBV24-1 to TRBJ2-1; 10 nucleotides match TRBD2. This CDR3 is 15 amino acids long. Germline CDR1 is KGHDR and CDR2 is SFDVKD. Trimming cost V 7 bases and J 7 bases; bases outside gene matches: 9. The CDR3 loop reads CATSKAGGPTNEQFF. The DNA of the CDR3 is TGTGCCACCAGCAAAGCGGGAGGGCCTACAAATGAGCAGTTCTTC.

This clonotype was observed many times. The chain employs TRBV25-1 and TRBJ2-5; D could derive from TRBD1 or TRBD2 (6 bases each). There are 15 residues in the CDR3. The V gene's germline CDR1 is MGHDK and CDR2 SYGVNS. Trimming took 6 bases from V and 2 from J, leaving 16 bases between them. CDR3 DNA sequence: TGTGCCAGCAGCGTTTGGCAGGGGACTCAAGAGACCCAGTACTTC. Its protein is CASSVWQGTQETQYF. The full variable domain, in which reference TRBV25-1 and TRBJ2-5 provide the parts outside the CDR3, is EADIYQTPRYLVIGTGKKITLECSQTMGHDKMYWYQQDPGMELHLIHYSYGVNSTEKGDLSSESTVSRIRTEHFPLTLESARPSHTSQYLCASSVWQGTQETQYFGPGTRLLVL.

This clonotype has just a few counts. This chain joins TRBV7-9 and TRBJ2-1; no clear D. This CDR3 has 14 amino acids. V lost 7 bases and J 4 bases, leaving 14 bases between the germline ends. Germline CDR1 and CDR2: SEHNR and FQNEAQ (reference sequence). CDR3: CASNRSVSYNEQFF. As DNA, the CDR3 is TGTGCCAGCAACCGTTCGGTTTCGTACAATGAGCAGTTCTTC.

The table lists this clonotype with many counts. Here the CDR3 reads CASSIRIANYEQYF. In DNA, the CDR3 is TGTGCCAGTAGTATTAGGATAGCGAACTACGAGCAGTACTTC. This chain links TRBV19 with TRBJ2-7, with D possibly being TRBD2 (5 bases). CDR3 length equals 14 residues. V lost 3 bases to trimming and J lost 3 bases, with 12 bases between them. Germline V gene sequence: CDR1 LNHDA, CDR2 SQIVND (reference sequence).

As for this clonotype: A far larger clone is just one base off, so this is likely a read error. This CDR3 fails to terminate in the conserved phenylalanine or tryptophan, so it likely reflects a read error. The chain links TRBV28 to TRBJ2-4; D is perhaps TRBD1 or TRBD2 (5 bases each). Trimming stripped 10 bases from V and 5 bases from J, with 15 bases between. CDR3 size: 13 residues. Germline CDR1 MDHEN, CDR2 SYDVKM. The DNA for the CDR3 is TGTGCCATCAGCCCCCGGGGCCAAAACATTCAGTACCTC. It yields the protein CAISPRGQNIQYL.

The chain couples TRBV6-2 or TRBV6-3 to TRBJ1-4; 10 positions agree with TRBD1. This CDR3 spans 16 amino acids. J was trimmed by 5 bases and V by 5 bases; bases with no gene match: 8. Per germline, CDR1 MNHEY and CDR2 SVGEGT. The CDR3 here is CASSEQGGQGNEKLFF. The DNA for the CDR3 is TGTGCCAGCAGTGAACAGGGGGGACAGGGGAATGAAAAACTGTTTTTT.

Comments on this clonotype: A far larger clone lies a single base away; this is likely a read error. The chain recombines TRBV11-2 with TRBJ2-1; D not certain. The V end was cut by 0 bases, the J end by 13 bases, with 16 bases between. Germline CDR1 SGHAT, CDR2 FQNNGV. This CDR3 comprises 14 residues. The CDR3 sequence is CASSLDYAQETQFF. The CDR3 region has the DNA TGTGCCAGCAGCTTAGACTATGCCCAAGAGACCCAGTTCTTC. Full variable domain (missing parts from reference TRBV11-2 and TRBJ2-1): EAGVAQSPRYKIIEKRQSVAFWCNPISGHATLYWYQQILGQGPKLLIQFQNNGVVDDSQLPKDRFSAERLKGVDSTLKIQPAKLEDSAVYLCASSLDYAQETQFFGPGTRLTVL.

V and J are TRBV7-9 and TRBJ2-7, with 11 bases lining up with TRBD2. V was clipped by 5 bases and J by 2 bases; unmatched bases: 8. Germline values: CDR1 SEHNR, CDR2 FQNEAQ (reference sequence). The CDR3 sequence is 16 residues long. CDR3 bases: TGTGCCAGCAGCCGTCTAGCGGGAGGCTATACCTACGAGCAGTACTTC. Translating gives CASSRLAGGYTYEQYF. Complete variable domain (other parts from reference TRBV7-9 and TRBJ2-7): DTGVSQNPRHKITKRGQNVTFRCDPISEHNRLYWYRQTLGQGPEFLTYFQNEAQLEKSRLLSDRFSAERPKGSFSTLEIQRTEQGDSAMYLCASSRLAGGYTYEQYFGPGTRLTVT.

Turning to this clonotype: This may be a read error, as it is one base from a much larger clone. The chain recombines TRBV11-2 with TRBJ2-3, with TRBD2 matching over 10 bases. The CDR3 is made up of 17 amino acids. Germline assignment: CDR1 SGHAT and CDR2 FQNNGV. CDR3 sequence reads: CTSSLDWTSGPTDTQYF. The CDR3, as DNA: TGTACCAGCAGCTTAGACTGGACTAGCGGACCCACAGATACGCAGTATTTT.

J is TRBJ2-1 and V is TRBV12-3 or TRBV12-4; D unclear. The V end was cut by 5 bases, the J end by 4 bases, with 18 bases between. The CDR3 is 16 residues long. DNA of the CDR3: TGTGCCAGCAGTCGCCCCGTAGGTTCCCTTTACAATGAGCAGTTCTTC. Protein sequence: CASSRPVGSLYNEQFF.

This clonotype showed up many times. The chain carries TRBV12-3 or TRBV12-4 and TRBJ1-5; 7 bases are shared with TRBD1. This CDR3 is built from 15 residues. Trimming at V came to 2 bases and at J to 2 bases, leaving 3 bases not matched to a gene. DNA for the CDR3: TGTGCCAGCAGTTTAAAAGGACAGGGCAATCAGCCCCAGCATTTT. Translated, it gives CASSLKGQGNQPQHF.

This clonotype was picked up many times. CDR3 sequence: CASSLMRDNSPLHF. CDR3 coding DNA: TGTGCCAGCAGTTTAATGAGGGATAATTCACCCCTCCACTTT. The rearrangement links TRBV12-3 or TRBV12-4 to TRBJ1-6, with unresolved D. This CDR3 comprises 14 residues. The germline V and J ends were trimmed by 2 bases and 5 bases, with 7 bases remaining between them.

The chain joins TRBV20-1 to TRBJ2-1; TRBD2 is a possible D gene (6 bases). CDR1 is DFQATT and CDR2 is SNEGSKA in the germline V gene (reference sequence). Trimming took 0 bases from V and 3 from J, leaving 12 bases between them. The CDR3 sequence is 15 residues long. The CDR3 DNA sequence: TGCAGTGCTAGAGAGGGCGGGGAGCTCTACAATGAGCAGTTCTTC. Translating it yields CSAREGGELYNEQFF.

This clonotype showed up many times. The chain uses TRBV3-1 and TRBJ2-1; no reliable D call. V was pared by 6 bases and J by 2 bases, with 14 bases between. Germline V gives CDR1 LGHDT, CDR2 YNNKEL (reference sequence). The CDR3 spans 15 residues. Written as DNA, the CDR3 is TGTGCCAGCAGTCGAGGTTCTAGGGCCTACAATGAGCAGTTCTTC. It is translated as CASSRGSRAYNEQFF.

This clonotype was seen at least ten times. The chain joins TRBV12-3 or TRBV12-4 to TRBJ2-5; D is uncertain. V lost 5 bases and J lost 2, with 3 bases in between. The CDR3 has 11 residues. The CDR3 region is CASSDQETQYF. For the CDR3, the DNA is TGTGCCAGCAGTGATCAAGAGACCCAGTACTTC.

In its sample, this clonotype was seen many times. The chain has TRBV2 and TRBJ2-7; 9 nucleotides match TRBD1. The trim removed 5 bases at V and 5 bases at J, leaving 4 bases unmatched. The germline CDR1 and CDR2 sequences are SNHLY and FYNNEI. This CDR3 has 13 residues. CDR3 DNA: TGTGCCAGCAGTCCGGGACAGGGAGACGAGCAGTACTTC. Its translation is CASSPGQGDEQYF.

This clonotype was found many times. The chain combines TRBV28 with TRBJ2-1, with TRBD2 matching 7 bases. The V segment lost 3 bases and the J segment 6 bases; nucleotides outside the gene matches: 17. This CDR3 region has 18 residues. CDR1 and CDR2 (germline): MDHEN, SYDVKM. CDR3 nucleotide sequence: TGTGCCAGCAGTTTGTTCTCGTCCCCCTGGGAGGGCGGCAATGAGCAGTTCTTC. The encoded protein is CASSLFSSPWEGGNEQFF.

This clonotype was detected a few times. This could be a read error, since a much larger clone is one nucleotide away. The chain recombines TRBV27 with TRBJ2-6; tentative D call: TRBD1 (5 bases). Germline V gene sequence: CDR1 MNHEY, CDR2 SMNVEV (reference sequence). The CDR3 is 13 residues long. CDR3 residues: CASSPSGANVLAF. Here the CDR3 DNA reads TGTGCCAGCAGCCCTTCTGGGGCCAACGTCCTGGCTTTC.

This clonotype has at least ten counts. The chain couples TRBV11-2 to TRBJ2-5; D is possibly TRBD1 or TRBD2 (5 bases each). V was clipped by 5 bases and J by 7 bases, with 26 bases between them. The length of the CDR3 is 17 residues. The germline CDR1 and CDR2 sequences are SGHAT and FQNNGV. The CDR3: CASSRITPGPEIGTQYF. The CDR3 DNA reads as TGTGCCAGCAGCCGCATCACGCCGGGACCCGAGATCGGGACCCAGTACTTC.

The V and J genes are TRBV7-9 and TRBJ1-1; no definite D call. The V end lost 3 bases, the J end lost 4 bases, and 15 bases lay between the germline ends. The CDR3 runs 15 residues. From germline, CDR1 is SEHNR and CDR2 FQNEAQ (reference sequence). CDR3 sequence: CASSFTTELPTEAFF. The CDR3 DNA sequence: TGTGCCAGCAGCTTCACCACGGAATTGCCCACTGAAGCTTTCTTT.